One sample yielded the 15 T cell receptor beta chains listed below, sequenced in a study of blood T cell repertoires in COVID-19. Sequencing used immunoSEQ multiplex PCR; TCRdb keeps in-frame clones, though not all of them. The table has 400,000 to 550,000 clones, nearly 90% seen once. Input material: PBMCs or T cells enriched from blood (not recorded which). These receptor sequences come from a woman under 30 with acute COVID-19.

CDR3 in DNA: TGTGCCAGTACCCCGGGACAGATAAACACTGAAGCTTTCTTT. It encodes CASTPGQINTEAFF. This chain uses TRBV19 with TRBJ1-1; TRBD1 aligns across 7 bases. From germline, CDR1 is LNHDA and CDR2 SQIVND (reference sequence). V trimming: 7 bases; J trimming: 2 bases; junction bases outside the gene matches: 7. This CDR3 is built from 14 residues.

The V call is TRBV5-4, the J call TRBJ2-1, with D perhaps TRBD2 (7 bases). Germline V gene data show CDR1 as SGHNT and CDR2 as YYREEE (reference sequence). Trimming pared 0 bases from V and 2 bases from J, leaving 12 bases between. This CDR3 is 16 amino acids long. CDR3 sequence (DNA): TGTGCCAGCAGCTTGGTGGGGGGGGCGGCCTACAATGAGCAGTTCTTC. Its translation: CASSLVGGAAYNEQFF.

This chain connects TRBV4-1 to TRBJ2-1; possible D gene TRBD2, 6 bases. Germline V gene data show CDR1 as MGHRA and CDR2 as YSYEKL. V was trimmed by 1 base and J by 4 bases, leaving 11 bases between them. This CDR3 is 15 amino acids long. CDR3 DNA sequence: TGCGCCAGCAGCCAAGTGGTGCGGGAATACAATGAGCAGTTCTTC. Its protein product is CASSQVVREYNEQFF.

The V call is TRBV18, the J call TRBJ2-4; D might be TRBD1 (5 bases). Germline V CDR1 and CDR2: KGHSH, LQKENI. The CDR3 is made up of 16 amino acids. Between the trimmed V and J ends, which lost 5 bases and 0 bases, there was a span of 14 bases. DNA for the CDR3: TGTGCCAGCTCAAAGGAGACAGCTTTAGCCAAAAACATTCAGTACTTC. This translates into CASSKETALAKNIQYF.

The rearrangement uses TRBV6-6 and TRBJ2-3; 8 nucleotides align to TRBD2. V lost 6 bases and J lost 6; bases outside the gene matches: 17. CDR3 size: 17 residues. Germline V gene sequence: CDR1 MNHNY, CDR2 SVGAGI (reference sequence). CDR3 DNA sequence: TGTGCCAGCAGGCGAACTGGGACTAGTTTTACCCTCGATACGCAGTATTTT. Translating gives CASRRTGTSFTLDTQYF.

J is TRBJ2-5 and V is TRBV28; D unresolved. The CDR3 length is 11 residues. V lost 8 bases and J 7 bases, leaving 11 bases between the germline ends. Germline lookup yields CDR1 MDHEN and CDR2 SYDVKM. CDR3 region: CASLDARTQYF. The CDR3 region has the DNA TGTGCCAGCTTAGATGCACGGACCCAGTACTTC.

The V call is TRBV11-2, the J call TRBJ2-7; the match to TRBD2 covers 9 bases. Germline V gives CDR1 SGHAT, CDR2 FQNNGV. V gave up 3 bases and J gave up 0 bases; unmatched junction bases: 3. The CDR3 covers 15 residues. The CDR3 loop is CASSLGTSSSYEQYF. CDR3 sequence (DNA): TGTGCCAGCAGCTTGGGGACTAGCAGCTCCTACGAGCAGTACTTC.

The chain recombines TRBV24-1 with TRBJ2-5, with 9 bases lining up with TRBD2. V dropped 4 bases and J dropped 5; count of bases not matched to a gene: 7. The CDR3 is made up of 15 amino acids. Germline loops: CDR1 KGHDR, CDR2 SFDVKD. The CDR3 sequence: CATSDPGTSFETQYF. The CDR3 nucleotides read TGTGCCACCAGTGACCCCGGGACTAGCTTTGAGACCCAGTACTTC.

The J gene is TRBJ1-1, the V gene TRBV19; no clear D. CDR1 is LNHDA and CDR2 is SQIVND in the germline V gene (reference sequence). V was trimmed by 4 bases and J by 7 bases, leaving 10 bases between them. The length of the CDR3 is 12 residues. The CDR3 sequence is CASSTSSGEAFF. CDR3 sequence (DNA): TGTGCCAGTAGTACATCATCGGGTGAAGCTTTCTTT.

The chain carries TRBV15 and TRBJ1-2; 8 nucleotides align to TRBD1. Germline loops: CDR1 LNHNV, CDR2 YYDKDF (reference sequence). The CDR3 runs 12 residues. V shed 8 bases and J 4 bases; nucleotides not matched to a gene: 3. CDR3: CATYDRGYGYTF. The CDR3 DNA sequence: TGTGCCACCTATGACAGGGGCTATGGCTACACCTTC.

The rearrangement links TRBV5-5 to TRBJ1-4; D is unresolved. The CDR3 consists of 14 residues. Per the germline V gene, CDR1 is SGHKS and CDR2 is YYEKEE (reference sequence). Trimming took off 4 bases at V and 4 bases at J, with 11 bases between the two ends. Here the CDR3 DNA reads TGTGCCAGCAGCACCAACCGGGGTAATGAAAAACTGTTTTTT. Its protein product is CASSTNRGNEKLFF.

This chain joins TRBV19 and TRBJ2-1; D perhaps matches TRBD2 (5 bases). Germline assignment: CDR1 LNHDA and CDR2 SQIVND (reference sequence). Trimming took off 7 bases at V and 3 bases at J, with 16 bases between the two ends. The CDR3 extends over 15 amino acids. CDR3 coding DNA: TGTGCCAGTACCCCTGGAGGCTTGATCTACAATGAGCAGTTCTTC. Translated, it gives CASTPGGLIYNEQFF.

The chain joins TRBV24-1 to TRBJ2-3; 7 nucleotides line up with TRBD2. The CDR3 totals 13 residues. Trimming took 4 bases from V and 6 from J; bases not matched to a gene: 3. Germline-derived CDR1 and CDR2 are KGHDR and SFDVKD. Here the CDR3 DNA reads TGTGCCACCAGTGACCCGGGAGGTGATACGCAGTATTTT. It specifies CATSDPGGDTQYF.

The chain combines TRBV10-3 with TRBJ1-1; D call uncertain. The V gene's germline CDR1 is ENHRY and CDR2 SYGVKD. The CDR3 consists of 14 residues. Trimming pared 6 bases from V and 7 bases from J, leaving 18 bases between. CDR3 in DNA: TGTGCCATCAGCGGAACGGGAGGAATGAGTGAAGCTTTCTTT. It codes for CAISGTGGMSEAFF.

The chain combines TRBV10-3 with TRBJ1-6, with D perhaps matching TRBD1 (5 bases). Germline CDR1 and CDR2: ENHRY and SYGVKD. The CDR3 totals 15 residues. V lost 7 bases and J 6 bases, leaving 16 bases between the germline ends. In DNA, the CDR3 is TGTGCCATCACATCGGGGGAAGCGGGTAATTCACCCCTCCACTTT. Translated: CAITSGEAGNSPLHF.